Listed below are T cell receptor beta chains from one sample, sequenced in a study of cytomegalovirus exposure and HLA in healthy donors. The protocol was immunoSEQ multiplex PCR, while the TCRdb copy is restricted to in-frame clones and leaves out a portion. The table has about 160,000 clones, about 96% seen once. The sequenced sample was PBMCs. All receptors come from a woman between 18 and 29 years old in good health and CMV-seronegative. Each CDR3 is given with its conserved first and last residue. A D gene is named only where the DNA matches it firmly. Size is stated for part of the rows, as once, few or many counts, or as a class when the clone is expanded.

size,V,D,J,CDR3,DNA
.,TRBV19,TRBD1,TRBJ2-7,CASSRDRSSYEQYF,TGTGCCAGTAGTCGGGACAGGAGCTCCTACGAGCAGTACTTC
.,TRBV28,.,TRBJ1-1,CASSIVQVPMNTEAFF,TGTGCCAGCAGTATCGTACAGGTCCCCATGAACACTGAAGCTTTCTTT
.,TRBV19,TRBD1,TRBJ1-6,CASSDRGTGAKGNSPLHF,TGTGCCAGTAGTGATAGGGGGACAGGGGCGAAGGGGAATTCACCCCTCCACTTT
.,TRBV19,.,TRBJ2-4,CASREHREGENIQYF,TGTGCCAGTAGGGAGCACAGGGAGGGCGAAAACATTCAGTACTTC
.,TRBV15,TRBD1,TRBJ2-3,CATSTRDRNTDTQYF,TGTGCCACCAGCACTAGGGACAGAAACACAGATACGCAGTATTTT
.,TRBV27,TRBD2,TRBJ2-4,CASRPLAANIQYF,TGTGCCAGCAGGCCACTAGCGGCAAACATTCAGTACTTC
once,TRBV5-1,.,TRBJ2-3,CASSLGGLRDTQYF,TGCGCCAGCAGCTTGGGCGGGCTTCGCGATACGCAGTATTTT
.,TRBV7-9,.,TRBJ2-1,CASSSLYNEQFF,TGTGCCAGCAGCTCCCTTTACAATGAGCAGTTCTTC
.,TRBV5-1,TRBD2,TRBJ2-3,CASSLGGTSEADTQYF,TGCGCCAGCAGCTTGGGAGGGACTAGCGAAGCAGATACGCAGTATTTT
.,TRBV6-5,.,TRBJ2-7,CASSKDSYEQYF,TGTGCCAGCAGTAAGGACAGCTACGAGCAGTACTTC
.,TRBV5-1,.,TRBJ1-4,CASSLGRDEKLFF,TGCGCCAGCAGCTTGGGCCGGGATGAAAAACTGTTTTTT
.,TRBV7-7,TRBD1,TRBJ2-5,CASSLVGQGVRETQYF,TGTGCTAGCAGCTTAGTGGGACAGGGGGTTCGAGAGACCCAGTACTTC
.,TRBV7-9,.,TRBJ2-7,CASSLVTGTTYEQYF,TGTGCCAGCAGCTTAGTGACAGGTACGACCTACGAGCAGTACTTC
.,TRBV1,.,TRBJ2-1,CTSSQDTLSSYNEQFF,TGCACCAGCAGCCAAGATACCTTGAGCTCCTACAATGAGCAGTTCTTC
.,TRBV6-6,TRBD1,TRBJ1-2,CASSKDTGAYGYTF,TGTGCCAGCAGCAAAGACACAGGGGCCTATGGCTACACCTTC
.,TRBV6-5,.,TRBJ1-1,CASSYSIYGGSTEAFF,TGTGCCAGCAGTTACTCGATTTACGGGGGTAGTACTGAAGCTTTCTTT
.,TRBV6-1,.,TRBJ2-5,CASPARRGRSETQYF,TGTGCCAGCCCCGCGCGTAGGGGTCGGTCAGAGACCCAGTACTTC
.,TRBV4-3,.,TRBJ1-1,CASSRGGDTEAFF,TGCGCCAGCAGCCGAGGAGGGGACACTGAAGCTTTCTTT
.,TRBV7-9,TRBD2,TRBJ2-1,CGGSVAGTYNEQFF,TGTGGAGGGAGCGTAGCGGGGACCTACAATGAGCAGTTCTTC
.,TRBV18,.,TRBJ2-1,CASSPRQPEYNEQFF,TGTGCCAGCTCACCTAGGCAGCCGGAGTACAATGAGCAGTTCTTC
.,TRBV6-5,TRBD1,TRBJ1-2,CASSLRGYGYTF,TGTGCCAGCAGTCTCAGGGGGTATGGCTACACCTTC
.,TRBV18,TRBD1,TRBJ1-3,CASSRDRSGNTIYF,TGTGCCAGCTCACGGGACAGGTCTGGAAACACCATATATTTT
.,TRBV7-9,.,TRBJ1-3,CASSLGGTPSGNTIYF,TGTGCCAGCAGCTTAGGAGGGACTCCCTCTGGAAACACCATATATTTT
.,TRBV19,.,TRBJ2-1,CASMQGRNEQFF,TGTGCCAGTATGCAGGGCCGGAATGAGCAGTTCTTC
.,TRBV29-1,.,TRBJ2-5,CSVGDKQETQYF,TGCAGCGTTGGGGACAAGCAAGAGACCCAGTACTTC
.,TRBV5-4,.,TRBJ2-7,CASSPDRRGFYEQYF,TGTGCCAGCAGCCCGGACAGACGGGGCTTTTACGAGCAGTACTTC
once,TRBV4-2,.,TRBJ1-4,CASSQDLRGGKSYPFF,TGTGCCAGCAGCCAAGATTTACGAGGAGGAAAGAGTTACCCGTTTTTT
.,TRBV2,.,TRBJ2-7,CASTPDTYEQYF,TGTGCCAGCACCCCGGACACCTACGAGCAGTACTTC